Listed below are T cell receptor beta chains from one sample, sequenced in a study of T cell clonotyping in hematopoietic cell transplantation. Clones were sequenced by immunoSEQ multiplex PCR, and TCRdb holds only the in-frame ones, with some missing. The sample comprises 60,000 to 75,000 clones, around 94% of which are singletons, and roughly 1.7% rests with the top ten. Sequencing input: peripheral blood mononuclear cells. The receptors were sampled from a man between 45 and 60 years old in good health. Some clones in this sample may be carry-over from other donors' samples. Each CDR3 is given with its conserved first and last residue. Fields, in order: V gene, J gene, clone size, D gene, CDR3 DNA, CDR3 protein. D genes are given only for firm matches. Clone size is stated in some rows and not others, as once, few, many or a class when expanded.

TRBV7-9	TRBJ2-7	NA	NA	TGTGCCAGCAGCTTACCGGGCCCATTGAAGCAGTACTTC	CASSLPGPLKQYF
TRBV28	TRBJ1-1	NA	NA	TGTGCCAGCATAGAAGGAGGGAACACTGAAGCTTTCTTT	CASIEGGNTEAFF
TRBV25-1	TRBJ2-7	few	NA	TGTGCCAGCAGTGACTTTACCGAGCAGTACTTC	CASSDFTEQYF
TRBV19	TRBJ1-1	NA	NA	TGTGCCAGTAGTCTCGAGGGAGGGAGGCTCGGTGAAGCTTTCTTT	CASSLEGGRLGEAFF
TRBV30	TRBJ1-2	NA	TRBD1	TGTGCCTGGAGTCGTGACAGGGCTTCGGACTATGGCTACACCTTC	CAWSRDRASDYGYTF
TRBV5-1	TRBJ2-1	NA	TRBD1	TGCGCCAGCAGCTTGCCACAGGGGAATGAGCAGTTCTTC	CASSLPQGNEQFF
TRBV10-3	TRBJ2-1	NA	TRBD1	TGTGCCATCAGTATACAGGGGGGTCGGAATGAGCAGTTCTTC	CAISIQGGRNEQFF
TRBV6-5	TRBJ1-5	NA	NA	TGTGCCAGCAGCCAATCAACAGGCAATCAGCCCCAGCATTTT	CASSQSTGNQPQHF
TRBV5-8	TRBJ1-1	NA	NA	TGTGCCAGCAGCCCTTGGGCCCCGCAGACTGAAGCTTTCTTT	CASSPWAPQTEAFF
TRBV11-2	TRBJ2-3	NA	NA	TGTGCCAGCAGCGATTATGGCGGGCAGGCCGGCGATACGCAGTATTTT	CASSDYGGQAGDTQYF
TRBV6-4	TRBJ1-1	NA	NA	TGTGCCAGCAGCCGAGACCAGAACACTGAAGCTTTCTTT	CASSRDQNTEAFF
TRBV7-9	TRBJ1-5	NA	NA	TGTGCCAGCTCCGGGGGCAATCAGCCCCAGCATTTT	CASSGGNQPQHF
TRBV10-1	TRBJ1-2	NA	NA	TGCGCCAGCAGTGAGTCGACTCGTGGGAACAACTACACCTTC	CASSESTRGNNYTF
TRBV9	TRBJ1-1	NA	TRBD1	TGTGCCAGCAGCCGGACAGGGGGGATTGAAGCTTTCTTT	CASSRTGGIEAFF
TRBV4-3	TRBJ2-6	NA	NA	TGCGCCAGCAGCCAATCCAGGACTGGGACCATGGTCCTGACTTTC	CASSQSRTGTMVLTF
TRBV2	TRBJ1-1	NA	TRBD1	TGTGCCAGCAGTGCCCGGACAGGGCAGTGGGCTGAAGCTTTCTTT	CASSARTGQWAEAFF
TRBV19	TRBJ2-1	NA	NA	TGTGCCAGTAGAGGCGGGGCTTACAATGAGCAGTTCTTC	CASRGGAYNEQFF
TRBV9	TRBJ2-2	NA	NA	TGTGCCAGTGGGGACCGGGCGACCGGGGAGCTGTTTTTT	CASGDRATGELFF
TRBV10-3	TRBJ2-1	NA	NA	TGTGCCATCAAGGTGGCCCAACAGGTGGGCAATGAGCAGTTCTTC	CAIKVAQQVGNEQFF
TRBV6-5	TRBJ1-2	NA	NA	TGTGCCAGCAGTTACTCGGAAGGGGGGGAGGGCTACACCTTC	CASSYSEGGEGYTF
TRBV7-9	TRBJ2-3	once	NA	TGTGCCAGCTCATTCACAGATACGCAGTATTTT	CASSFTDTQYF
TRBV6-5	TRBJ2-7	once	NA	TGTGCCAGCAGTGAAAACTACGAGCAGTACTTC	CASSENYEQYF
TRBV5-6	TRBJ2-3	once	NA	TGTGCCAGCAGTTCTCACACCCGCTCTGATGGATCGCAGTATTTT	CASSSHTRSDGSQYF
TRBV30	TRBJ1-1	NA	TRBD1	TGTGCCTACGACAGGGACATTGGCACTGAAGCTTTCTTT	CAYDRDIGTEAFF
TRBV19	TRBJ1-4	NA	NA	TGTGCCAGTAGTCGCCCAGTCACAACTAATGAAAAACTGTTTTTT	CASSRPVTTNEKLFF
TRBV27	TRBJ2-7	NA	TRBD2	TGTGCCAGCAGTTTACTAGGGACTAGCGGTAACTACGAGCAGTACTTC	CASSLLGTSGNYEQYF
TRBV4-1	TRBJ2-7	NA	NA	TGCGCCAGCAGCCAAGGGCTCTCAAAAACAGGGGAGCAGTACTTC	CASSQGLSKTGEQYF
TRBV30	TRBJ2-1	NA	NA	TGTGCCTGGAGTGTCTTAGGGAATGAGCAGTTCTTC	CAWSVLGNEQFF
TRBV9	TRBJ2-7	NA	NA	TGTGCCAGCAGCGTAGGGCCGGGCAGCCACGAGCAGTACTTC	CASSVGPGSHEQYF
TRBV19	TRBJ1-5	NA	TRBD1	TGTGCCAGTAGTACAAGCTTCGGACAGGGAGTTTTTTGGAATCAGCCCCAGCATTTT	CASSTSFGQGVFWNQPQHF
TRBV5-1	TRBJ2-5	NA	NA	TGCGCCAGCAGCTTGCCCCGGGACACACCAGGAGAGACCCAGTACTTC	CASSLPRDTPGETQYF
TRBV6-1	TRBJ2-7	NA	NA	TGTGCCAGCAGGGAAGGGGGCTCCTACGAGCAGTACTTC	CASREGGSYEQYF
TRBV19	TRBJ2-5	NA	NA	TGTGCCAGTAGTATGCCGGGGGCAGAGACCCAGTACTTC	CASSMPGAETQYF
TRBV7-6	TRBJ2-5	NA	NA	TGTGCCAGCAGCTTTAGCGGCCAAGAGACCCAGTACTTC	CASSFSGQETQYF
TRBV5-1	TRBJ1-6	NA	NA	TGCGCCAGCAGCACAGAACAGGGAAACTCACCCCTCCACTTT	CASSTEQGNSPLHF
TRBV5-1	TRBJ2-3	NA	NA	TGCGCCAGCAGCGTCTTGGGAGATACGCAGTATTTT	CASSVLGDTQYF
TRBV21-1	TRBJ2-7	once	NA	TGTGCCAGCAGCAAACTCCCAGGGTGCGAGCTCGAGCAGTACTTC	CASSKLPGCELEQYF
TRBV6-4	TRBJ1-1	NA	NA	TGTGCCAGCAGGGACGTGGCAGGGGCAGCTTTCTTT	CASRDVAGAAFF
TRBV19	TRBJ2-2	NA	NA	TGTGCCAGTAGGAGGGCTGGCACCGGGGAGCTGTTTTTT	CASRRAGTGELFF